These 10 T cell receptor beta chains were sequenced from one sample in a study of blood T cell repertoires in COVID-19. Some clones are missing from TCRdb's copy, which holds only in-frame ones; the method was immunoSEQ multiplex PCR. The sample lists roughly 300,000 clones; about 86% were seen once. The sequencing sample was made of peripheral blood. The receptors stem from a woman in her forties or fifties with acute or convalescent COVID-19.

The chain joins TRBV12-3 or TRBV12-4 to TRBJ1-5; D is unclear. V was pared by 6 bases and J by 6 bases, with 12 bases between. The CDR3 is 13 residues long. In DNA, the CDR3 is TGTGCCAGCAGCCGAGGCCTCTTTCAGCCCCAGCATTTT. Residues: CASSRGLFQPQHF.

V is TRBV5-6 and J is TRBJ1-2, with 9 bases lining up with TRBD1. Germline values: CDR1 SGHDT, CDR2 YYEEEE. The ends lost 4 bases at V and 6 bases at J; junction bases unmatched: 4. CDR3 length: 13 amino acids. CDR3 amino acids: CASSPQGAHGYTF. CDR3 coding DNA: TGTGCCAGCAGCCCACAGGGGGCGCATGGCTACACCTTC. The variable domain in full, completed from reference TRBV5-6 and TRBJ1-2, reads DAGVTQSPTHLIKTRGQQVTLRCSPKSGHDTVSWYQQALGQGPQFIFQYYEEEERQRGNFPDRFSGHQFPNYSSELNVNALLLGDSALYLCASSPQGAHGYTFGSGTRLTVV.

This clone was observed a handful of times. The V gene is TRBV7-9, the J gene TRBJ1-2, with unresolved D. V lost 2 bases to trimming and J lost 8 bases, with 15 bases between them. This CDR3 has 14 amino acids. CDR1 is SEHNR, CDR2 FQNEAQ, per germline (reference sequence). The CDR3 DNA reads TGTGCCAGCAGCTTAATTGAGGGAAGGAAGGGCTACACCTTC. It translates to CASSLIEGRKGYTF. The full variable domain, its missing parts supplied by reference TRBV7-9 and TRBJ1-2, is DTGVSQNPRHKITKRGQNVTFRCDPISEHNRLYWYRQTLGQGPEFLTYFQNEAQLEKSRLLSDRFSAERPKGSFSTLEIQRTEQGDSAMYLCASSLIEGRKGYTFGSGTRLTVV.

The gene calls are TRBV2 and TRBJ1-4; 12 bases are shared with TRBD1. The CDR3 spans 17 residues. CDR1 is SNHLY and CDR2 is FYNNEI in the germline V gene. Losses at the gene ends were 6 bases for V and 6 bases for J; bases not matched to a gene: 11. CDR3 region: CASRTRDRGPGYEKLFF. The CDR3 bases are TGTGCCAGCAGAACCCGGGACAGGGGGCCTGGGTATGAAAAACTGTTTTTT. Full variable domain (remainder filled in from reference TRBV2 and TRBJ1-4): EPEVTQTPSHQVTQMGQEVILRCVPISNHLYFYWYRQILGQKVEFLVSFYNNEISEKSEIFDDQFSVERPDGSNFTLKIRSTKLEDSAMYFCASRTRDRGPGYEKLFFGSGTQLSVL.

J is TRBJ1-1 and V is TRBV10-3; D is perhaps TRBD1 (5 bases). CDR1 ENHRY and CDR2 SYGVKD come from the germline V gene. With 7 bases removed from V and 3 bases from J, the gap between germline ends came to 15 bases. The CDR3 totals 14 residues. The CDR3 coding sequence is TGTGCCATCACACGACAGAGTCGGGACACTGAAGCTTTCTTT. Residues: CAITRQSRDTEAFF.

Here the CDR3 reads CASSSRDEQFF. In nucleotides, the CDR3 is TGTGCCAGCAGCTCCCGGGATGAGCAGTTCTTC. The chain recombines TRBV9 with TRBJ2-1; D gene unclear. This CDR3 comprises 11 residues. Trimming took 4 bases from V and 8 from J, leaving 7 bases between them. Germline V gene data show CDR1 as SGDLS and CDR2 as YYNGEE. Full variable domain (rest looked up from reference TRBV9 and TRBJ2-1): DSGVTQTPKHLITATGQRVTLRCSPRSGDLSVYWYQQSLDQGLQFLIQYYNGEERAKGNILERFSAQQFPDLHSELNLSSLELGDSALYFCASSSRDEQFFGPGTRLTVL.

CDR3 amino acids: CSVQGWVTEAFF. Written as DNA, the CDR3 is TGCAGCGTCCAGGGGTGGGTCACTGAAGCTTTCTTT. The chain recombines TRBV29-1 with TRBJ1-1; the D gene is possibly TRBD1 (6 bases). The germline V and J ends were trimmed by 6 bases and 4 bases, with 12 bases remaining between them. This CDR3 comprises 12 residues. Germline-derived CDR1 and CDR2 are SQVTM and ANQGSEA.

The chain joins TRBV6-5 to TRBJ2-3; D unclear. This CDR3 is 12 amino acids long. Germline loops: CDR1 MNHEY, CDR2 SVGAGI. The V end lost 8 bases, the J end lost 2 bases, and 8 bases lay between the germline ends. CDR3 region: CASGTVTDTQYF. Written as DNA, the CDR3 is TGTGCCAGCGGCACAGTCACAGATACGCAGTATTTT.

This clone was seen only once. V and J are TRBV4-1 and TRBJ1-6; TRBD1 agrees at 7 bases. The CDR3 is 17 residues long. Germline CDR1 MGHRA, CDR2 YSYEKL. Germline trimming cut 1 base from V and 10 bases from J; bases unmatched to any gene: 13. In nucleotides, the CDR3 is TGCGCCAGCAGCCAAGGGGGACAGATCTCTGGGGGATCACCCCTCCACTTT. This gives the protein CASSQGGQISGGSPLHF.

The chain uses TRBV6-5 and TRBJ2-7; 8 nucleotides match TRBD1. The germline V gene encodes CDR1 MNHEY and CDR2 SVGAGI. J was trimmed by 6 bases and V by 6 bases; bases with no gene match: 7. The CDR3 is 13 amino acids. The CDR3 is CASSTGQGGEQYF. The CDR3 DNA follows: TGTGCCAGCAGCACCGGACAGGGAGGCGAGCAGTACTTC.